A selection of T cell receptor beta chains follows, all from one sample in a study of blood T cell repertoires in COVID-19. Profiling relied on immunoSEQ multiplex PCR, and the TCRdb table lists in-frame clones only, not all of them. The repertoire holds about 88,000 clones, with about 88% as singletons. Specimen: peripheral blood. All receptors come from a woman of 80 years or more with acute or convalescent COVID-19. CDR3s include the opening cysteine and the closing phenylalanine or tryptophan. The D gene is left open where the match is weak. Clone size is not always given. Where it is, it says once, few, many or a class for expanded clones.

clone_size,d_call,j_call,v_call,cdr3_aa,cdr3_nt
.,TRBD2,TRBJ2-3,TRBV2,CASSRDRGTSGSTDTQYF,TGTGCCAGCAGTCGGGACCGAGGGACTAGCGGGAGCACAGATACGCAGTATTTT
.,TRBD1,TRBJ2-6,TRBV28,CASSRTGGWLSGANVLTF,TGTGCCAGCAGTAGAACAGGGGGCTGGCTCTCTGGGGCCAACGTCCTGACTTTC
.,.,TRBJ1-1,TRBV6-6,CASSYSRGWANTEAFF,TGTGCCAGCAGTTACTCGAGAGGGTGGGCGAACACTGAAGCTTTCTTT
.,.,TRBJ1-1,TRBV3-1/TRBV3-2,CASSQEMAGGAFF,TGTGCCAGCAGCCAAGAAATGGCCGGGGGAGCTTTCTTT
.,TRBD2,TRBJ2-3,TRBV6-5,CASLAEGTDTQYF,TGTGCCAGCCTAGCGGAGGGGACAGATACGCAGTATTTT
.,TRBD1,TRBJ1-1,TRBV7-8,CASSFQGAPIEAFF,TGTGCCAGCAGCTTCCAGGGGGCGCCTATTGAAGCTTTCTTT
.,.,TRBJ2-1,TRBV7-3,CASSPGHNSYNEQFF,TGTGCCAGCAGCCCGGGACACAACTCCTACAATGAGCAGTTCTTC
.,TRBD1,TRBJ2-3,TRBV5-5,CASSLYPGQGRIDTQYF,TGTGCCAGCAGCTTGTACCCGGGACAGGGGAGGATAGATACGCAGTATTTT
.,TRBD2,TRBJ2-3,TRBV24-1,CATSDLTSGYTDTQYF,TGTGCCACCAGTGATTTGACTAGCGGATACACAGATACGCAGTATTTT
.,.,TRBJ2-5,TRBV6-5,CASSYGDFQETQYF,TGTGCCAGCAGTTACGGGGACTTCCAAGAGACCCAGTACTTC
.,.,TRBJ2-3,TRBV19,CATGVRRADTQYF,TGTGCCACCGGGGTTCGACGCGCAGATACGCAGTATTTT
.,TRBD1,TRBJ2-7,TRBV19,CASTTGTGTYEQYF,TGTGCCAGTACTACCGGGACAGGGACTTACGAGCAGTACTTC
.,.,TRBJ2-7,TRBV7-2,CASSLSSAGEQYF,TGTGCCAGCAGCTTATCGTCTGCGGGCGAGCAGTACTTC
.,TRBD2,TRBJ2-5,TRBV18,CASSPTSGQETQYF,TGTGCCAGCTCACCAACTAGCGGCCAAGAGACCCAGTACTTC
.,.,TRBJ1-5,TRBV3-1/TRBV3-2,CASSQGTLDQPQHF,TGTGCCAGCAGTCAGGGGACGTTAGATCAGCCCCAGCATTTT
once,TRBD1,TRBJ1-6,TRBV24-1,CATSDRQGSSYNSPLHF,TGTGCCACCAGTGACAGACAGGGGTCGTCCTATAATTCACCCCTCCACTTT
.,.,TRBJ2-5,TRBV6-1,CASSEPSRGETQYF,TGTGCCAGCAGTGAACCGTCCCGGGGAGAGACCCAGTACTTC
.,.,TRBJ1-3,TRBV7-8,CASSQQTNTIYF,TGTGCCAGCAGCCAACAGACAAACACCATATATTTT
.,.,TRBJ1-6,TRBV7-9,CASSSARGGNSPLHF,TGTGCCAGCAGCTCCGCCAGGGGTGGGAATTCACCCCTCCACTTT
.,TRBD1,TRBJ2-7,TRBV6-2/TRBV6-3,CASSITVLLPGQGPYEQYF,TGTGCCAGCAGCATTACCGTTCTACTTCCGGGACAGGGGCCCTACGAGCAGTACTTC
.,.,TRBJ1-2,TRBV18,CASSPLDLIEGYTF,TGTGCCAGCTCACCCTTGGACTTAATCGAGGGCTACACCTTC
.,TRBD1,TRBJ1-5,TRBV10-3,CAISGTGTGNQPQHF,TGTGCCATCAGTGGGACAGGGACGGGCAATCAGCCCCAGCATTTT
.,.,TRBJ2-5,TRBV7-3,CASSLSGLQETQYF,TGTGCCAGCAGCTTAAGCGGTCTCCAAGAGACCCAGTACTTC
.,.,TRBJ2-7,TRBV5-4,CASSLVGAPIREQYF,TGTGCCAGCAGCTTGGTAGGGGCCCCGATCCGGGAGCAGTACTTC
.,TRBD1,TRBJ1-5,TRBV5-1,CASAEEQGRQPQHF,TGCGCCAGCGCGGAAGAACAGGGGCGTCAGCCCCAGCATTTT
.,TRBD1,TRBJ1-4,TRBV5-1,CASSLGQGKEKLFF,TGCGCCAGCAGCTTGGGACAGGGGAAGGAAAAACTGTTTTTT
.,TRBD1,TRBJ2-7,TRBV7-2,CASSLQQGVAYEQYF,TGTGCCAGCAGCTTACAACAGGGGGTGGCCTACGAGCAGTACTTC
.,TRBD1,TRBJ2-2,TRBV28,CASLQGPNTGELFF,TGTGCCAGTCTACAGGGGCCGAACACCGGGGAGCTGTTTTTT
.,.,TRBJ1-1,TRBV7-2,CASSPSYRLSEAFF,TGTGCCAGCAGCCCCTCTTACAGGTTGTCTGAAGCTTTCTTT
.,TRBD2,TRBJ2-1,TRBV18,CASSPIGLAGGLKSYNEQFF,TGTGCCAGCTCACCTATTGGACTAGCGGGAGGGCTTAAATCCTACAATGAGCAGTTCTTC
.,.,TRBJ2-3,TRBV7-9,CASSLAVDSRRVDTQYF,TGTGCCAGCAGCTTAGCGGTGGACAGCAGGCGGGTAGATACGCAGTATTTT
.,TRBD2,TRBJ2-5,TRBV27,CASSPGTSGFQETQYF,TGTGCCAGCAGTCCAGGGACTAGCGGATTCCAAGAGACCCAGTACTTC
.,.,TRBJ2-7,TRBV5-6,CASSRQVYEQYF,TGTGCCAGCAGCCGACAGGTGTACGAGCAGTACTTC
.,TRBD2,TRBJ2-3,TRBV9,CASSVAGLAGLDTQYF,TGTGCCAGCAGCGTAGCGGGACTAGCTGGGTTGGATACGCAGTATTTT
.,TRBD2,TRBJ2-2,TRBV18,CASSPRGLAGAGANTGELFF,TGTGCCAGCTCACCACGAGGACTAGCGGGAGCTGGGGCAAACACCGGGGAGCTGTTTTTT
.,.,TRBJ1-4,TRBV4-3,CASSQLGRGWYEKLFF,TGCGCCAGCAGCCAGTTGGGCAGGGGATGGTATGAAAAACTGTTTTTT
few,.,TRBJ1-2,TRBV15,CATSLAGKTSYTF,TGTGCCACCAGTCTGGCAGGGAAAACTAGCTACACCTTC
.,.,TRBJ1-5,TRBV25-1,CASSELDRKSNQPQHF,TGTGCCAGCAGTGAACTGGACAGAAAGAGCAATCAGCCCCAGCATTTT
.,.,TRBJ2-5,TRBV29-1,CSVHSGVETQYF,TGCAGCGTTCATTCGGGAGTAGAGACCCAGTACTTC
.,TRBD2,TRBJ2-1,TRBV19,CASMGLAGVSYNEQFF,TGTGCCAGCATGGGACTAGCGGGAGTATCCTACAATGAGCAGTTCTTC
once,.,TRBJ1-5,TRBV18,CASSPLNNQPQHF,TGTGCCAGCTCACCACTAAACAATCAGCCCCAGCATTTT
.,.,TRBJ1-2,TRBV18,CASSPLDSGSEYGYTF,TGTGCCAGCTCACCACTAGATTCAGGGTCCGAATATGGCTACACCTTC
.,TRBD1,TRBJ1-1,TRBV11-1,CASSFDRAGTEAFF,TGTGCCAGCAGTTTTGACAGGGCCGGCACTGAAGCTTTCTTT
.,TRBD1,TRBJ1-3,TRBV11-2,CASSLVPGGNSGNTIYF,TGTGCCAGCAGCTTAGTCCCAGGGGGTAATTCTGGAAACACCATATATTTT
.,TRBD2,TRBJ2-3,TRBV5-4,CASSSAGGARTDTQYF,TGTGCCAGCAGTTCTGCCGGGGGGGCCCGTACAGATACGCAGTATTTT
.,TRBD2,TRBJ2-1,TRBV28,CASSLWSSGVSYNEQFF,TGTGCCAGCAGTTTATGGTCTAGCGGGGTTTCCTACAATGAGCAGTTCTTC